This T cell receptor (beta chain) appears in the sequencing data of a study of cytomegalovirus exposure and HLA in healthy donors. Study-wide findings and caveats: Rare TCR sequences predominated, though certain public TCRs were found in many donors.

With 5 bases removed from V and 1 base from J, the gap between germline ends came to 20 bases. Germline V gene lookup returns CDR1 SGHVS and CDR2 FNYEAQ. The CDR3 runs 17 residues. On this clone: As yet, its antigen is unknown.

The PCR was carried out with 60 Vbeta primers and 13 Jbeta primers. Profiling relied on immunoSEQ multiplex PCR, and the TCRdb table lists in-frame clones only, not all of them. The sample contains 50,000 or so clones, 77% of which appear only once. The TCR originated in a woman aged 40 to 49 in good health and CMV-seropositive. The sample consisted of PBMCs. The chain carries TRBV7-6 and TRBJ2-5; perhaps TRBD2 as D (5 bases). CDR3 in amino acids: CASSLGWFAGVQETQYF. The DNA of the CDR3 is TGTGCCAGCAGCCTCGGTTGGTTTGCGGGTGTCCAAGAGACCCAGTACTTC.